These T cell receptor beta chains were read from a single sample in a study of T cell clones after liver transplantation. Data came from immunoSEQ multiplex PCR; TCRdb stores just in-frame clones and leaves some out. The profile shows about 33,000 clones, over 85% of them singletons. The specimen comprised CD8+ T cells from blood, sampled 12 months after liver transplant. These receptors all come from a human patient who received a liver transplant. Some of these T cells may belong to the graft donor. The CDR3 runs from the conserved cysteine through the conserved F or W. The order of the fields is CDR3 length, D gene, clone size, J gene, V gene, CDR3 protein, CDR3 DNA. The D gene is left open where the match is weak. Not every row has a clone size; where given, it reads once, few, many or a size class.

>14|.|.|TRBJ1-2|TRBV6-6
CASSLWDWGYGYTF
TGTGCCAGCAGCCTCTGGGACTGGGGGTATGGCTACACCTTC
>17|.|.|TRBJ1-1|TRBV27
CASSFDSAKGAVTEAFF
TGTGCCAGCAGTTTCGATTCGGCGAAGGGAGCCGTTACTGAAGCTTTCTTT
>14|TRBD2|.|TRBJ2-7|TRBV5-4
CASSFGGSPIEQYF
TGTGCCAGCAGCTTTGGCGGGAGCCCCATCGAGCAGTACTTC
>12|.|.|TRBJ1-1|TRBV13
CASSPPDRAGFF
TGTGCCAGCAGCCCCCCCGATCGCGCGGGCTTCTTT
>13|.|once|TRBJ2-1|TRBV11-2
CASSTGQYNEQFF
TGTGCCAGCAGCACCGGACAGTACAATGAGCAGTTCTTC
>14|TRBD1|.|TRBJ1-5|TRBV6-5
CASSYGAGGQPQHF
TGTGCCAGCAGTTACGGGGCAGGGGGGCAGCCCCAGCATTTT
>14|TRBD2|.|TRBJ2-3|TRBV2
CASSRGEGGDTQYF
TGTGCCAGCAGTCGGGGGGAGGGCGGAGATACGCAGTATTTT
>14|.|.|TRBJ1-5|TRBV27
CASSLLGSNQPQHF
TGTGCCAGCAGTTTATTAGGGAGCAATCAGCCCCAGCATTTT
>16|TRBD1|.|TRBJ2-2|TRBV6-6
CASSYGTGLNTGELFF
TGTGCCAGCAGTTACGGGACAGGGCTAAACACCGGGGAGCTGTTTTTT
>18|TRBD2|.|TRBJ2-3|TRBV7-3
CASSLGLADYRGSDTQYF
TGTGCCAGCAGCCTGGGGCTAGCGGACTACCGGGGCTCAGATACGCAGTATTTT
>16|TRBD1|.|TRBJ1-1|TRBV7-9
CASSLGTGDTNTEAFF
TGTGCCAGCAGCTTAGGGACAGGGGACACGAACACTGAAGCTTTCTTT
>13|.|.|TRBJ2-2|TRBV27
CASSFVHTGELFF
TGTGCCAGCAGTTTTGTCCACACCGGGGAGCTGTTTTTT
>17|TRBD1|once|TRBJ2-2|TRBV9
CASSAPHRGHNIGELFF
TGTGCCAGCAGCGCACCCCACAGGGGGCACAACATCGGGGAGCTGTTTTTT
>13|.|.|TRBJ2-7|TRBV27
CASSLAGPGEQYF
TGTGCCAGCAGTTTAGCGGGTCCTGGGGAGCAGTACTTC
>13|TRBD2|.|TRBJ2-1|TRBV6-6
CASSYGGGNEQFF
TGTGCCAGCAGTTACGGGGGGGGAAATGAGCAGTTCTTC
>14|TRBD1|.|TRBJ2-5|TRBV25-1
CASSEFRGRTTQYF
TGTGCCAGCAGTGAATTTAGGGGGCGCACGACCCAGTACTTC
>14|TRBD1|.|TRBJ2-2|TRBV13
CASSFGTGFGELFF
TGTGCCAGCAGCTTTGGGACAGGGTTCGGGGAGCTGTTTTTT
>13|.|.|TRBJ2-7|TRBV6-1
CASIRGSGYEQYF
TGTGCCAGCATAAGGGGATCCGGCTACGAGCAGTACTTC